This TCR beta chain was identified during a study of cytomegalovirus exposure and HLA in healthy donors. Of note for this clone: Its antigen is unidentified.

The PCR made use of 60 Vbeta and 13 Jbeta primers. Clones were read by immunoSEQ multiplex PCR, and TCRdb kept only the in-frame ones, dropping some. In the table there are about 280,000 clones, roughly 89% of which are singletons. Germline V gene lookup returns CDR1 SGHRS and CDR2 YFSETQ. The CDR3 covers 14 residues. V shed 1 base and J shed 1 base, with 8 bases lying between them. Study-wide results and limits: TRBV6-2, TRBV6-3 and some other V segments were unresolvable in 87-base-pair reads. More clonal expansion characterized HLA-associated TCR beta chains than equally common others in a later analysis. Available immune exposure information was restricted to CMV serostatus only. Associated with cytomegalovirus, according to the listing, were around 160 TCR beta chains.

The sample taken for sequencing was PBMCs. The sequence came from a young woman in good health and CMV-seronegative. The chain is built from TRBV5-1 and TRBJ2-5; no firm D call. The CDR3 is CASSLTLIQETQYF. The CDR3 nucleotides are TGCGCCAGCAGCTTGACATTAATCCAAGAGACCCAGTACTTC.